This TCR beta chain was captured in a study of CDR3 diversity in severe acne. Each CDR3 protein gets one entry after TCRdb re-called the PCR reads with MiXCR. The table has some 90,000 distinct CDR3 sequences, about 52% seen once; the top ten hold 9.5% to 13%. The germline V gene has CDR1 SNHLY and CDR2 FYNNEI. The CDR3 loop spans 11 amino acids. Trimming shortened V by 6 bases and J by 15 bases, and 15 bases separated the two germline ends. What was sequenced was blood. V usage is TRBV2 and J usage is TRBJ2-1; D remains unclear. This clonotype originated in a male donor in good health, serving as a control. The CDR3 loop reads CASSVHKQRFF. The CDR3 coding sequence is TGTGCCAGCAGCGTACACAAGCAGCGGTTCTTC.